This TCR beta chain came from a study of technical replicates of blood from several donors (dated by TCRdb to between 2016 and 2019). In the case of this clone: The specificity of this receptor is unknown. Qualities for individual bases were not recorded, and no much larger clone is one base off.

Library construction relied on the immunoSEQ multiplex PCR assay. In TCRdb, the immuneACCESS table is reduced to in-frame sequences with V and J assigned. These tables do not hold every clone; where another copy was compared, an unresolved V gene accounts for under half, and the others remain unexplained. This sample lists around 50,000 clones; about 96% were detected once. About 0.39% of the sample comes from the top ten. The germline V gene (reference sequence) supplies CDR1 SGHNT and CDR2 YYREEE. Trimming costs V 0 bases and J 6 bases, and their ends lie 7 bases apart. The CDR3 holds 12 amino acids from the cysteine to the phenylalanine. Only CDR3 DNA remains: 36 bases, in frame from the first base.

The TCR sequence derives from a human donor in good health. Sequencing was carried out using T cells isolated from PBMCs. The rearranged segments are TRBV5-4 and TRBJ2-7; no D gene is confidently identified. The CDR3 loop reads CASSLGLGEQYF. The sequenced DNA: TGTGCCAGCAGCTTGGGCCTCGGCGAGCAGTACTTC.